These 7 T cell receptor beta chains came from one sample sequenced in a study of tumor and adjacent non-tumor tissue in lung cancer. The template was RNA from unsorted bulk tissue. This non-tumor lung sample came from over 3 cm beyond the tumor edge. The library came from three nested PCR rounds adapted from ARM-PCR protocols. Each CDR3 protein is one row after TCRdb ran MiXCR on the multiplex PCR reads. The sample contains tens of thousands of distinct CDR3 sequences, around 62% of which appear only once. Sequencing was carried out using distant non-tumor lung tissue. These receptors were collected from a woman between 35 and 50 years old with non-small cell lung cancer.

For this clonotype: Relative to the germline gene, one junction end is altered; a read error may explain this. The genes are TRBV10-3 and TRBJ1-5; unclear D gene. Germline CDR1 ENHRY, CDR2 SYGVKD. This CDR3 spans 12 amino acids. CDR3 amino acids: CAISESNRPQHF. As DNA, the CDR3 is TGTGCCATCAGTGAGTCGAATCGGCCCCAGCATTTT.

Concerning this clonotype: No conserved phenylalanine or tryptophan ends this CDR3, so it is likely a read error. The chain is built from TRBV12-3 or TRBV12-4 and TRBJ2-1, with 13 bases matching TRBD2. The CDR3 is made up of 15 amino acids. CDR3 sequence: CASSPTSGRAREQFL. CDR3 DNA: TGTGCTAGCAGCCCTACTAGCGGGAGGGCCAGGGAGCAGTTCTTA.

V and J are TRBV6-2 or TRBV6-3 and TRBJ1-2; D ambiguous. The CDR3 is made up of 12 amino acids. Trimming cost V 5 bases and J 4 bases, with 8 bases left between them. CDR1 is MNHEY, CDR2 SVGEGT, per germline. The CDR3 DNA is TGTGCCAGCAGTCAGTACCTCTATGGCTACACCTTC. Translated, it gives CASSQYLYGYTF.

This clonotype occurred many times. The rearrangement uses TRBV20-1 and TRBJ1-2, with D possibly being TRBD1 (6 bases). The CDR3 has 13 residues. V was cut by 6 bases and J by 6 bases, with 17 bases left in between. Germline-derived CDR1 and CDR2 are DFQATT and SNEGSKA (reference sequence). Here the CDR3 DNA reads TGCAGTGCCCTCGAACAGGGTCGAAATGGCTACACCTTC. This sequence encodes CSALEQGRNGYTF.

Sample share makes this clonotype medium-sized. The rearrangement joins TRBV11-2 to TRBJ1-6, with D possibly matching TRBD1 (5 bases). Germline assignment: CDR1 SGHAT and CDR2 FQNNGV. CDR3 length: 16 amino acids. The V and J ends lost 2 bases and 10 bases respectively, with 18 bases between them. CDR3 coding DNA: TGTGCCAGCAGCTTATCGCCCTCTGGGGGGTACTCACCCCTCCACTTT. This sequence encodes CASSLSPSGGYSPLHF. The whole variable domain, filled in from reference TRBV11-2 and TRBJ1-6, reads EAGVAQSPRYKIIEKRQSVAFWCNPISGHATLYWYQQILGQGPKLLIQFQNNGVVDDSQLPKDRFSAERLKGVDSTLKIQPAKLEDSAVYLCASSLSPSGGYSPLHFGNGTRLTVT.

Concerning this clonotype itself: Being one base from a much bigger clone, this may be a read error. The chain's CDR3 is CARSPGGPLYNEQFF. CDR3 in DNA: TGTGCCAGGAGTCCAGGGGGACCCCTCTACAATGAGCAGTTCTTC. The genes are TRBV28 and TRBJ2-1, with 7 positions matching TRBD1. CDR3 length equals 15 residues. Germline V gene lookup returns CDR1 MDHEN and CDR2 SYDVKM. V gave up 9 bases and J gave up 3 bases; unmatched junction bases: 11.

This clonotype was picked up one time. The DNA is omitted, as the CDR3 cannot be located on it reliably, and the CDR3 follows TCRdb's listing. The J gene is TRBJ2-5, the V gene TRBV11-2; the table's D call of TRBD1 was not tested on the DNA. Germline lookup yields CDR1 SGHAT and CDR2 FQNNGV. From its first to its last residue, the CDR3 has 14 amino acids. This CDR3 reads CASSNEWGQGTRYF.